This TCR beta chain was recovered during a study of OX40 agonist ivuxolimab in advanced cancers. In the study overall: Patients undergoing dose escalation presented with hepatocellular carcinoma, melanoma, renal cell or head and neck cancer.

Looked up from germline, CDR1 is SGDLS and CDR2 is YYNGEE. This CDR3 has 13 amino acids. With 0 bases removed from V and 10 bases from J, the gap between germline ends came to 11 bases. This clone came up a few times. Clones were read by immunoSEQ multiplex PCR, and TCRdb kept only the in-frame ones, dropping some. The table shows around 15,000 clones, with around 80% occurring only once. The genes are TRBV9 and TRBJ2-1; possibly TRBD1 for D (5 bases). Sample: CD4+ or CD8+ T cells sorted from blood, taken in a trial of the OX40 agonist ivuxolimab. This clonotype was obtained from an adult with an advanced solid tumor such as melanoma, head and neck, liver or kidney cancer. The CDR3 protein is CASSVATAGEQFF. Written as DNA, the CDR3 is TGTGCCAGCAGCGTAGCTACAGCAGGGGAGCAGTTCTTC.